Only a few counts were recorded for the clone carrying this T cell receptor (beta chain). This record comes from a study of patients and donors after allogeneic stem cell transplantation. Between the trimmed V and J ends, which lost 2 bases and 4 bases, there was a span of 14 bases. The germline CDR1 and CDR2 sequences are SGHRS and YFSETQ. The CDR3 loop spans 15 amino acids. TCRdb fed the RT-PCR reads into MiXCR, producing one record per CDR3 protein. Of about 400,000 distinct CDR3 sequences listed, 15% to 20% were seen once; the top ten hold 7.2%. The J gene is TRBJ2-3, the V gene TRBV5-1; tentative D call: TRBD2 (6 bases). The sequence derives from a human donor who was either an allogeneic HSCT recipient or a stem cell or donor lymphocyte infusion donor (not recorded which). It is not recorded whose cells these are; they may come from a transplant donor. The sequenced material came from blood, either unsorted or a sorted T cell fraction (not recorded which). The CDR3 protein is CASSLPAGSPDTQYF. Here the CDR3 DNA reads TGCGCCAGCAGCTTACCAGCGGGTTCCCCAGATACGCAGTATTTT.